The 8 T cell receptor beta chains presented below share a single source sample, sequenced in a study of cytomegalovirus exposure and HLA in healthy donors. PCR used 60 Vbeta primers and 13 Jbeta primers. Sequencing was performed with immunoSEQ multiplex PCR; in TCRdb, only in-frame clones are kept and a portion is missing. Of about 180,000 clones listed, 77% are singletons. Sequencing was done on a sample of PBMCs. These receptors originate from a woman aged 60-70 years in good health and CMV-seropositive.

CDR3 sequence: CASSSYGTSGRGYEQYF. CDR3 coding DNA: TGTGCCAGCAGTTCATACGGCACTAGCGGGAGGGGGTACGAGCAGTACTTC. The chain has TRBV27 and TRBJ2-7; 13 nucleotides match TRBD2. CDR3 length: 17 amino acids. Germline trimming cut 4 bases from V and 4 bases from J; bases unmatched to any gene: 10. Germline values: CDR1 MNHEY, CDR2 SMNVEV (reference sequence).

This rearrangement joins TRBV6-5 to TRBJ1-5; tentative D call: TRBD1 (5 bases). This CDR3 is built from 14 residues. The germline CDR1 and CDR2 sequences are MNHEY and SVGAGI. V gave up 0 bases and J gave up 6 bases, with 9 bases separating them. For the CDR3, the DNA is TGTGCCAGCAGTTACTCAAGGGGAGGTCAGCCCCAGCATTTT. It is translated as CASSYSRGGQPQHF.

The chain has TRBV6-5 and TRBJ1-2; TRBD1 matches at 7 bases. The CDR3 has 13 amino acids. With 6 bases clipped from V and 4 bases from J, the junction kept 5 bases outside the gene matches. Germline lookup yields CDR1 MNHEY and CDR2 SVGAGI. CDR3 coding DNA: TGTGCCAGCAGCCTAACAGGGGTCTATGGCTACACCTTC. This translates into CASSLTGVYGYTF.

V and J are TRBV5-6 and TRBJ1-2; TRBD1 agrees at 7 bases. From germline, CDR1 is SGHDT and CDR2 YYEEEE. The CDR3 loop spans 15 amino acids. V lost 4 bases to trimming and J lost 10 bases; unmatched junction nucleotides: 16. The CDR3 spells CASSESGTVGFVYTF. CDR3 DNA: TGTGCCAGCAGCGAATCCGGGACAGTCGGTTTCGTCTACACCTTC.

This clone was picked up a small number of times. The V gene is TRBV29-1, the J gene TRBJ2-5, with D possibly TRBD1 on 6 matching bases. The DNA matches TRBJ2-7 better at its end, which makes the J call doubtful. CDR3 length: 14 amino acids. The germline gives CDR1 SQVTM, CDR2 ANQGSEA. CDR3 bases: TGCAGCGTTAGGGACACCCTGGGACCCTACGAGCAGTACTTC. This translates into CSVRDTLGPYEQYF.

The chain is built from TRBV10-3 and TRBJ1-5; TRBD1 is a possible D gene (5 bases). The CDR3 length is 13 residues. V dropped 10 bases and J dropped 0 bases, with 10 bases sitting between them. Germline CDR1 and CDR2: ENHRY and SYGVKD. CDR3 in amino acids: CATTDYSNQPQHF. The CDR3, as DNA: TGTGCCACGACAGATTATAGCAATCAGCCCCAGCATTTT.

With respect to this clone: At the DNA level, this CDR3 is encoded by other sequences in the same sample as well. The chain combines TRBV6-7 with TRBJ1-2; 8 bases fit TRBD1. TRBV6-7 is filed as an ORF, its function uncertain. CDR3 length: 14 amino acids. V was pared by 5 bases and J by 3 bases, with 5 bases of the junction left unmatched. CDR3 sequence reads: CASSPQGADYGYTF. The CDR3, as DNA: TGTGCCAGCAGTCCTCAGGGGGCGGACTATGGCTACACCTTC.

The V and J genes are TRBV30 and TRBJ1-1, with D uncertain. In germline, CDR1 is GTSNPN, CDR2 SVGIG (reference sequence). V lost 3 bases, J lost 1 base, and 6 bases lay in between. The CDR3 is made up of 12 amino acids. The CDR3 protein is CAWRYRNTEAFF. For the CDR3, the DNA is TGTGCCTGGAGATATAGGAACACTGAAGCTTTCTTT.